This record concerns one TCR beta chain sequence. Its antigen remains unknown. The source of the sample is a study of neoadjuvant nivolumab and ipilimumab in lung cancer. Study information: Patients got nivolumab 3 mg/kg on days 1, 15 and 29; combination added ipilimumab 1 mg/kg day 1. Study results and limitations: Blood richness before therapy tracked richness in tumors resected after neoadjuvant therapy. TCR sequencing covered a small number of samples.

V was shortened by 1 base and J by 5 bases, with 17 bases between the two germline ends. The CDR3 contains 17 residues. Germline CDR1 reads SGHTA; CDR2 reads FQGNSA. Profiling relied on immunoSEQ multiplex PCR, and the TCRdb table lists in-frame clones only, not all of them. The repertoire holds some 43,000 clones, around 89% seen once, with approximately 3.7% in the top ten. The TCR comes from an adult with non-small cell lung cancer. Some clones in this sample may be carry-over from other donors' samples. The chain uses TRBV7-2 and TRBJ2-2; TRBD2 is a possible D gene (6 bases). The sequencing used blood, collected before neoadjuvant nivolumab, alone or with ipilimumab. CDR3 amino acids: CASSLVRAAAGTGELFF. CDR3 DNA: TGTGCCAGCAGCTTAGTCAGGGCAGCGGCGGGGACCGGGGAGCTGTTTTTT.